The present T cell receptor beta chain was sequenced within a study of blood T cell repertoires in COVID-19. Across the study: Nucleic acid was either cDNA or gDNA, and it came from T cells, B-cell-depleted T cells, or PBMCs.

Libraries were prepared by immunoSEQ multiplex PCR; TCRdb keeps only in-frame clonotypes and omits some of them. The sample contains 90,000 to 150,000 clones, 85% of which appear only once. CDR3 length equals 16 residues. Germline CDR1 SGHNT, CDR2 YYREEE (reference sequence). Trimming took 0 bases from V and 10 from J; bases not matched to a gene: 14. This TCR was sampled from a man older than 75 with acute or convalescent COVID-19. Sequences were obtained from peripheral blood. The V call is TRBV5-4, the J call TRBJ1-1; 8 bases are shared with TRBD1. In DNA form, the CDR3 reads TGTGCCAGCAGCTTGGGGAGACAGGGGTCATACGCGGGAGCTTTCTTT. Translation: CASSLGRQGSYAGAFF.